A single sample is the source of the 22 T cell receptor beta chains below, sequenced in a study of CD8 T cells in Susac syndrome. cDNA came from roughly 0.5 to 1 ug RNA primed by random hexamers. TCRdb analysed the immunoSEQ multiplex PCR reads with MiXCR anew, one entry per CDR3 protein. The repertoire holds around 230,000 distinct CDR3 sequences, around 95% seen once, with roughly 0.09% in the top ten. The specimen was CD4+ T cells from PBMCs. The receptors stem from a human donor with multiple sclerosis.

This clonotype appeared once. This chain connects TRBV28 to TRBJ1-5; D gene uncertain. V was trimmed by 4 bases and J by 3 bases, leaving 7 bases between them. The CDR3 has 13 residues. From germline, CDR1 is MDHEN and CDR2 SYDVKM. CDR3 sequence: CASSSGYNQPQHF. The DNA for the CDR3 is TGTGCCAGCAGTTCGGGTTACAATCAGCCCCAGCATTTT.

The chain uses TRBV20-1 and TRBJ2-1; 14 bases align to TRBD2. CDR1 is DFQATT, CDR2 SNEGSKA, per germline (reference sequence). CDR3 length equals 14 residues. V lost 6 bases to trimming and J lost 7 bases; unmatched junction nucleotides: 5. This chain's CDR3 is CSAPTSGGGNEQFF. The CDR3 region has the DNA TGCAGTGCCCCGACTAGCGGGGGGGGTAATGAGCAGTTCTTC.

The V and J genes are TRBV12-3 or TRBV12-4 and TRBJ2-1; 7 bases map to TRBD1. The V segment lost 5 bases and the J segment 2 bases; nucleotides outside the gene matches: 3. This CDR3 is built from 14 residues. CDR3 nucleotide sequence: TGTGCCAGCAGTCCGGGACAGCCCTACAATGAGCAGTTCTTC. Translation gives CASSPGQPYNEQFF.

The chain uses TRBV27 and TRBJ2-7, with a tentative D call TRBD1 (6 bases). Germline V gene data show CDR1 as MNHEY and CDR2 as SMNVEV (reference sequence). V dropped 6 bases and J dropped 4 bases, with 13 bases sitting between them. The CDR3 contains 13 residues. Written as DNA, the CDR3 is TGTGCCAGCAGGAACGCGGACAGTTACGAGCAGTACTTC. It specifies CASRNADSYEQYF.

The chain uses TRBV3-1 and TRBJ2-2; a possible D gene is TRBD2 (6 bases). Germline V gene data show CDR1 as LGHDT and CDR2 as YNNKEL (reference sequence). There are 13 residues in the CDR3. The ends were cut back, 8 bases at V and 1 base at J, with 8 bases in the middle. CDR3 in amino acids: CASRRGNTGELFF. In DNA form, the CDR3 reads TGTGCCAGCCGGCGGGGGAACACCGGGGAGCTGTTTTTT.

The gene calls are TRBV18 and TRBJ1-1; tentative D call: TRBD1 (6 bases). CDR3 length: 14 amino acids. CDR1 and CDR2 (germline): KGHSH, LQKENI. V shed 3 bases and J shed 4 bases, with 12 bases lying between them. CDR3 nucleotide sequence: TGTGCCAGCTCACCGGGGGCCCCGGGCACTGAAGCTTTCTTT. Protein sequence: CASSPGAPGTEAFF.

The rearrangement joins TRBV14 to TRBJ2-1; D perhaps matches TRBD1 (5 bases). This CDR3 has 16 amino acids. V lost 3 bases to trimming and J lost 0 bases, with 12 bases between them. Germline assignment: CDR1 SGHDN and CDR2 FVKESK. The CDR3 loop is CASSHPDIYSYNEQFF. The CDR3 coding sequence is TGTGCCAGCAGCCACCCGGACATTTACTCCTACAATGAGCAGTTCTTC.

V usage is TRBV9 and J usage is TRBJ2-3; D is undetermined. In germline, CDR1 is SGDLS, CDR2 YYNGEE. The V gene lost 0 bases and the J gene lost 6 bases, with 8 bases spanning the gap. This CDR3 contains 13 residues. This CDR3 is CASSVGAADTQYF. CDR3 DNA sequence: TGTGCCAGCAGCGTAGGGGCAGCGGATACGCAGTATTTT.

The chain employs TRBV29-1 and TRBJ2-3; D is possibly TRBD1 (6 bases). V lost 4 bases, J lost 0 bases, and 14 bases lay in between. CDR1 and CDR2 from the germline V gene are SQVTM and ANQGSEA. The CDR3 has 15 amino acids. Here the CDR3 DNA reads TGCAGCGTTGTCCCCTTCGACAGGAGCACAGATACGCAGTATTTT. Translated, it gives CSVVPFDRSTDTQYF.

The chain combines TRBV12-5 with TRBJ2-5; 7 nucleotides match TRBD1. The ends lost 7 bases at V and 5 bases at J; junction bases unmatched: 13. Germline V gene lookup returns CDR1 LGHNT and CDR2 FRNRAP. The CDR3 loop spans 15 amino acids. The DNA of the CDR3 is TGTGCTAGTGCCTCTAAAGTAGGGGGCTCGGAGACCCAGTACTTC. Protein sequence: CASASKVGGSETQYF.

V and J are TRBV12-3 or TRBV12-4 and TRBJ1-3; the D is unclear. V was cut by 2 bases and J by 4 bases, with 6 bases left in between. This CDR3 has 13 residues. CDR3 bases: TGTGCCAGCAGTTTATTTTCCGGAAACACCATATATTTT. This sequence encodes CASSLFSGNTIYF.

The chain combines TRBV6-5 with TRBJ1-1, with unresolved D. The length of the CDR3 is 13 residues. Per germline, CDR1 MNHEY and CDR2 SVGAGI. Trimming removed 6 bases from V and 1 base from J, with 9 bases in between. The CDR3 reads CASREGGNTEAFF. The CDR3 DNA sequence: TGTGCCAGCAGGGAGGGAGGGAACACTGAAGCTTTCTTT.

V gene TRBV5-4 combines with J gene TRBJ2-5; possible D gene TRBD2, 5 bases. The CDR3 loop spans 14 amino acids. Looked up from germline, CDR1 is SGHNT and CDR2 is YYREEE (reference sequence). V was shortened by 2 bases and J by 0 bases, with 8 bases between the two germline ends. Here the CDR3 reads CASSLGRDQETQYF. In nucleotides, the CDR3 is TGTGCCAGCAGCTTAGGGCGGGACCAAGAGACCCAGTACTTC.

The chain couples TRBV12-3 or TRBV12-4 to TRBJ1-1; 9 bases match TRBD1. The CDR3 covers 14 residues. V lost 5 bases to trimming and J lost 4 bases; unmatched junction nucleotides: 5. CDR3 protein: CASSPGTGITEAFF. CDR3 DNA: TGTGCCAGCAGTCCAGGGACAGGGATCACTGAAGCTTTCTTT.

V gene TRBV4-2 combines with J gene TRBJ1-5; D unresolved. The germline V and J ends were trimmed by 0 bases and 6 bases, with 6 bases remaining between them. Germline V gives CDR1 LGHNA, CDR2 YNFKEQ. This CDR3 region has 13 residues. Here the CDR3 reads CASSQDVGQPQHF. The CDR3 DNA is TGTGCCAGCAGCCAAGATGTGGGTCAGCCCCAGCATTTT.

The chain combines TRBV30 with TRBJ2-3; 13 bases match TRBD2. The CDR3 runs to 16 residues. Germline V gives CDR1 GTSNPN, CDR2 SVGIG (reference sequence). Trimming took 1 base from V and 0 from J; bases not matched to a gene: 1. For the CDR3, the DNA is TGTGCCTGGAGTGCGGGACTAGCGGGGAGCACAGATACGCAGTATTTT. This translates into CAWSAGLAGSTDTQYF.

The chain is built from TRBV2 and TRBJ2-1; no firm D call. There are 13 residues in the CDR3. The V end lost 2 bases, the J end lost 6 bases, and 8 bases lay between the germline ends. CDR1 and CDR2 from the germline V gene are SNHLY and FYNNEI. DNA of the CDR3: TGTGCCAGCAGTGAAACCAGGTTCAATGAGCAGTTCTTC. The encoded protein is CASSETRFNEQFF.

The chain has TRBV20-1 and TRBJ1-1, with unresolved D. Germline-derived CDR1 and CDR2 are DFQATT and SNEGSKA (reference sequence). Trimming pared 4 bases from V and 4 bases from J, leaving 10 bases between. The CDR3 extends over 12 amino acids. Written as DNA, the CDR3 is TGCAGTGCTACCATGGGAGGCACTGAAGCTTTCTTT. This gives the protein CSATMGGTEAFF.

CDR3 region: CSAFQSGEQFF. CDR3 coding DNA: TGCAGTGCTTTCCAATCGGGTGAGCAGTTCTTC. The chain has TRBV20-1 and TRBJ2-1; D not certain. Trimming pared 5 bases from V and 9 bases from J, leaving 11 bases between. The CDR3 length is 11 residues. Germline V gives CDR1 DFQATT, CDR2 SNEGSKA (reference sequence).

The chain links TRBV10-2 to TRBJ1-5, with no clear D. Trimming removed 6 bases from V and 7 bases from J, with 13 bases in between. Looked up from germline, CDR1 is WSHSY and CDR2 is SAAADI. The CDR3 has 13 amino acids. In DNA, the CDR3 is TGCGCCAGCAGCTACGCACCTGGGCAGCCCCAGCATTTT. Its protein is CASSYAPGQPQHF.

The V call is TRBV10-3, the J call TRBJ1-2, with unresolved D. Germline-derived CDR1 and CDR2 are ENHRY and SYGVKD. The CDR3 consists of 12 residues. Trimming left V 6 bases short and J 1 base short, with 6 bases between. The DNA of the CDR3 is TGTGCCATCAGCCCCAATAACTATGGCTACACCTTC. This sequence encodes CAISPNNYGYTF.

The chain links TRBV2 to TRBJ1-2; D ambiguous. V was clipped by 3 bases and J by 7 bases, with 15 bases between them. The CDR3 length is 14 residues. Germline V gene data show CDR1 as SNHLY and CDR2 as FYNNEI. In DNA, the CDR3 is TGTGCCAGCAGTGAGCACATTCCGACGGGTGGCTACACCTTC. Its protein is CASSEHIPTGGYTF.